Below, 16 T cell receptor beta chains from the same sample are listed, as sequenced in a study of blood T cells in healthy people across ages. For the second PCR, which ran for 7 to 11 cycles, a sample-barcoded 5' primer and a J-beta primer mix were used. TCRdb independently ran MiXCR on the 5' RACE reads; one entry per CDR3 protein. The table has 750,000 or so distinct CDR3 sequences, more than 20% seen once. These data were likewise used in another study, on T cells of mothers and their children.

Sequencing input: blood. Receptors were obtained from a boy younger than 18 in good health.

This clonotype was counted between two and nine times. One junction end disagrees with the germline gene, perhaps due to a read error. The J gene is TRBJ2-1, the V gene TRBV28; no reliable D call. The germline V gene has CDR1 MDHEN and CDR2 SYDVKM. This CDR3 has 12 amino acids. The CDR3 sequence: CASTSRVNERFF. CDR3 DNA: TGTGCCAGCACCTCTAGGGTAAATGAGCGGTTCTTC.

The chain recombines TRBV4-1 with TRBJ2-5; 14 bases are shared with TRBD2. Trimming removed 2 bases from V and 4 bases from J; junction bases left unmatched: 9. The CDR3 sequence is 18 residues long. The germline gives CDR1 MGHRA, CDR2 YSYEKL. The CDR3 protein is CASSQYVPGTSGRETQYF. In nucleotides, the CDR3 is TGCGCCAGCAGCCAATATGTTCCTGGGACTAGCGGGAGAGAGACCCAGTACTTC.

A few counts support this clonotype. The chain recombines TRBV6-1 with TRBJ2-5; D ambiguous. The closer fit of TRBJ2-1 to the DNA end suggests the J call may be wrong. The CDR3 has 13 residues. CDR1 and CDR2 (germline): MNHNS, SASEGT. This CDR3 reads CASSWADGNEQFF. For the CDR3, the DNA is TGTGCCAGCAGTTGGGCAGACGGTAATGAGCAGTTCTTC.

The rearrangement links TRBV12-3 or TRBV12-4 to TRBJ2-3; TRBD2 matches 8 bases. V shed 2 bases, J shed 5 bases, and the junction held 3 bases outside the gene matches. The CDR3 totals 14 residues. CDR3 DNA: TGTGCCAGCAGTTTATCCCTAGCGGGAGATACGCAGTATTTT. This gives the protein CASSLSLAGDTQYF.

The rearrangement uses TRBV6-2 or TRBV6-3 and TRBJ2-1; 7 bases map to TRBD2. V gave up 7 bases and J gave up 4 bases; unmatched junction bases: 13. Germline V gene data show CDR1 as MNHEY and CDR2 as SVGEGT. The CDR3 has 16 amino acids. CDR3 coding DNA: TGTGCCAGCACAACCACTCGGACTAGGGGTTACAATGAGCAGTTCTTC. This sequence encodes CASTTTRTRGYNEQFF.

The chain joins TRBV11-2 to TRBJ2-2; possibly TRBD1 or TRBD2 for D (5 bases each). Germline V gives CDR1 SGHAT, CDR2 FQNNGV. The V end was cut by 6 bases, the J end by 6 bases, with 11 bases between. This CDR3 spans 13 amino acids. CDR3 in DNA: TGTGCCAGCAGACCCCAGGGACCCGGGGAGCTGTTTTTT. Translation gives CASRPQGPGELFF. The variable domain in full, with the rest retrieved from reference TRBV11-2 and TRBJ2-2, is EAGVAQSPRYKIIEKRQSVAFWCNPISGHATLYWYQQILGQGPKLLIQFQNNGVVDDSQLPKDRFSAERLKGVDSTLKIQPAKLEDSAVYLCASRPQGPGELFFGEGSRLTVL.

The chain recombines TRBV28 with TRBJ2-6; maybe TRBD1 (6 bases). The CDR3 spans 15 residues. The ends were cut back, 6 bases at V and 0 bases at J, with 9 bases in the middle. The germline V gene encodes CDR1 MDHEN and CDR2 SYDVKM. In DNA, the CDR3 is TGTGCCAGCAGGGACAGCTCCTCTGGGGCCAACGTCCTGACTTTC. Translated: CASRDSSSGANVLTF. Combining the CDR3 with reference TRBV28 and TRBJ2-6 gives the whole variable domain DVKVTQSSRYLVKRTGEKVFLECVQDMDHENMFWYRQDPGLGLRLIYFSYDVKMKEKGDIPEGYSVSREKKERFSLILESASTNQTSMYLCASRDSSSGANVLTFGAGSRLTVL.

The chain links TRBV29-1 to TRBJ1-1; D is unclear. CDR3 length equals 13 residues. Per germline, CDR1 SQVTM and CDR2 ANQGSEA. Trimming took off 3 bases at V and 11 bases at J, with 19 bases between the two ends. DNA for the CDR3: TGCAGCGTTGAGGACCCGTCGGAGAGCGGGGCTTTCTTT. It specifies CSVEDPSESGAFF. Complete variable domain (other parts from reference TRBV29-1 and TRBJ1-1): SAVISQKPSRDICQRGTSLTIQCQVDSQVTMMFWYRQQPGQSLTLIATANQGSEATYESGFVIDKFPISRPNLTFSTLTVSNMSPEDSSIYLCSVEDPSESGAFFGQGTRLTVV.

This sequence joins TRBV5-5 and TRBJ2-3; D possibly corresponds to TRBD2 (5 bases). The germline gives CDR1 SGHKS, CDR2 YYEKEE (reference sequence). V gave up 0 bases and J gave up 2 bases, with 16 bases separating them. This CDR3 has 17 amino acids. As DNA, the CDR3 is TGTGCCAGCAGCTTGGGGGCAGGACTCCTTTCCACAGATACGCAGTATTTT. It is translated as CASSLGAGLLSTDTQYF.

This clonotype was seen a few times. The rearrangement joins TRBV24-1 to TRBJ2-5, with 10 positions matching TRBD2. The CDR3 consists of 17 residues. After removal of 4 bases from V and 4 bases from J, the junction contained 11 bases not matched to a gene. Germline CDR1 and CDR2: KGHDR and SFDVKD. Written as DNA, the CDR3 is TGTGCCACCAGTGACGCCTCCCTAGCGGGAGTTGGAGAGACCCAGTACTTC. As protein: CATSDASLAGVGETQYF.

This clonotype showed up many times. The germline gene is not matched at one end of the junction; a read error may be the cause. The rearrangement links TRBV18 to TRBJ2-5; D remains ambiguous. Germline CDR1 reads KGHSH; CDR2 reads LQKENI. This CDR3 is built from 12 residues. The CDR3 nucleotides are TGCGCCAGCAGCCAGTACCAAGAGACCCAGTACTTC. Protein: CASSQYQETQYF.

There are a few counts of this clonotype. This chain uses TRBV7-9 with TRBJ2-1; TRBD2 might be the D (5 bases). The CDR3 runs 15 residues. CDR1 SEHNR and CDR2 FQNEAQ come from the germline V gene (reference sequence). Trimming removed 0 bases at V and 7 bases at J, with 13 bases between. CDR3: CASSLAAAGPNEQFF. The CDR3 nucleotides read TGTGCCAGCAGCTTAGCAGCGGCAGGCCCTAATGAGCAGTTCTTC.

The CDR3 protein is CASSQEIGVTDTQYF. The CDR3 region has the DNA TGTGCCAGCAGCCAAGAAATCGGGGTCACAGATACGCAGTATTTT. The chain links TRBV3-1 to TRBJ2-3; TRBD2 might be the D (5 bases). V was clipped by 0 bases and J by 2 bases, with 9 bases between them. The CDR3 runs 15 residues. CDR1 LGHDT and CDR2 YNNKEL come from the germline V gene (reference sequence).

The chain links TRBV3-1 to TRBJ2-5; D gene ambiguous. The CDR3 consists of 16 residues. Germline V gene lookup returns CDR1 LGHDT and CDR2 YNNKEL (reference sequence). V dropped 3 bases and J dropped 2 bases, with 16 bases sitting between them. The CDR3 region has the DNA TGTGCCAGCAGCCAGGTCTCGGGCAGGAAACAAGAGACCCAGTACTTC. It specifies CASSQVSGRKQETQYF.

This chain joins TRBV4-3 and TRBJ1-2; weak D call: TRBD1 (6 bases). CDR3 length: 13 residues. Germline lookup yields CDR1 LGHNA and CDR2 YSLEER. The germline V and J ends were trimmed by 6 bases and 5 bases, with 13 bases remaining between them. CDR3 region: CASREGVGYGYTF. The CDR3 nucleotides are TGCGCCAGCAGGGAGGGGGTAGGGTATGGCTACACCTTC.

The table lists this clonotype with a few counts. V usage is TRBV15 and J usage is TRBJ2-1; D is perhaps TRBD2 (5 bases). V lost 3 bases, J lost 2 bases, and 5 bases lay in between. CDR1 and CDR2 (germline): LNHNV, YYDKDF (reference sequence). The CDR3 totals 13 residues. The chain's CDR3 is CATSSGTYNEQFF. Written as DNA, the CDR3 is TGTGCCACCAGCAGCGGGACCTACAATGAGCAGTTCTTC.